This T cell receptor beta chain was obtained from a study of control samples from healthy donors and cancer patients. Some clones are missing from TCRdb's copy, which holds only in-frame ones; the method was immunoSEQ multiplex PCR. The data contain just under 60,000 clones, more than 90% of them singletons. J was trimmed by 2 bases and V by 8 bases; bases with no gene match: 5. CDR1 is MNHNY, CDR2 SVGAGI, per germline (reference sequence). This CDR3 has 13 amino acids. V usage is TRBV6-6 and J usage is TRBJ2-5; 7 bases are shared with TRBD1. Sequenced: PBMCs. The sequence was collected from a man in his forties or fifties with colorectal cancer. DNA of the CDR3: TGTGCCAGCTATAAGGGACAGCAAGAGACCCAGTACTTC. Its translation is CASYKGQQETQYF.